The entry that follows covers one T cell receptor beta chain sequence. Each UMI, carrying a 6-nucleotide sample barcode, came from template switching. Reanalyzing the 5' RACE reads, TCRdb keeps one entry per CDR3 protein, without DNA. Here the sample table reports approximately 400,000 distinct CDR3 sequences. The sample originates from a study of monozygotic twins with inflammatory bowel disease. CDR1 is SGHTA and CDR2 is FQGNSA in the germline V gene. The CDR3 is made up of 17 amino acids. Blood was drawn at under 3 ml per donor. The chain joins TRBV7-2 to TRBJ1-2; TCRdb picks TRBD1, but there is no DNA to check that call. The TCR was taken from a human donor with ulcerative colitis or Crohn's disease, or a healthy co-twin of an affected twin (not recorded which). The material sequenced was blood. CDR3 in amino acids: CASSLEGGGQRAYGYTF.